This T cell receptor beta chain derives from a study of shared clonotypes between healthy human individuals. Caucasian adults residing in Nashville, Tennessee made up all the donors. Sequencing used immunoSEQ multiplex PCR; TCRdb keeps in-frame clones, though not all of them. The table includes under 550,000 clones, 90% to 97% detected once. Study-level points and caveats: Depth was large, yet rarefaction showed that sorted-subset sequencing was incomplete. Deeper or shallower sequencing was expected to change how clonotypes are shared among donors.

V shed 2 bases and J 0 bases; nucleotides not matched to a gene: 15. The CDR3 runs to 20 residues. Germline V gene sequence: CDR1 LNHDA, CDR2 SQIVND (reference sequence). This clone was seen a single time. Its matching antigen is unknown. This clonotype was obtained from a woman aged 25 to 45 in good health. This chain links TRBV19 with TRBJ2-2; 7 nucleotides agree with TRBD1. What was sequenced was naive CD4+ T cells sorted from blood. Stated subset: CD45RA+ positively selected. CDR3 protein: CASSISKARTGFANTGELFF. The CDR3 nucleotides are TGTGCCAGTAGTATAAGTAAGGCGAGGACAGGATTCGCGAACACCGGGGAGCTGTTTTTT.